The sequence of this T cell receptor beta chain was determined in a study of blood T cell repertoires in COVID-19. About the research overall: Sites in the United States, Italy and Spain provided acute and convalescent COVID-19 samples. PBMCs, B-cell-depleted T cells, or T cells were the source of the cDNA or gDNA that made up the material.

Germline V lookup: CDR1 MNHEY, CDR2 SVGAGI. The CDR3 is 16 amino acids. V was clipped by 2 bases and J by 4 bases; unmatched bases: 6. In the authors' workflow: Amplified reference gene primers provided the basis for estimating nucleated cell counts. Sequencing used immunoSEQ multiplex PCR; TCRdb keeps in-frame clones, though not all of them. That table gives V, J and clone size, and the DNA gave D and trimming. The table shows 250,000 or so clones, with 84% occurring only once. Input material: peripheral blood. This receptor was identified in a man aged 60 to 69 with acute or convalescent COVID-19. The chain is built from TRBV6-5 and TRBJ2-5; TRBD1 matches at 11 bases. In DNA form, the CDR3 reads TGTGCCAGCAGTTACCCCTCCGGGACAGGGGGAGAGACCCAGTACTTC. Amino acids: CASSYPSGTGGETQYF.